The 31 T cell receptor beta chains in this list originate from one sample, sequenced in a study of blood T cell repertoires in COVID-19 (dated by TCRdb to about 2020). The library was built by means of the immunoSEQ multiplex PCR assay. TCRdb retrieved this table from immuneACCESS and kept in-frame rearrangements only. Not all clones are present; in checked studies, unresolved V genes account for under half, and no reason is known for the remainder. A total of about 99,000 clones appear in this sample, roughly 80% of them only once. Of the sample, about 4.8% falls within the top ten clones. What was sequenced was peripheral blood. These receptors were collected from a man aged 55 to 70 with acute or convalescent COVID-19.

This chain joins TRBV7-2 and TRBJ1-6, with TRBD1 matching over 8 bases. The V and J ends lost 0 bases and 10 bases, in that order; junction bases with no gene match: 5. Germline loops: CDR1 SGHTA, CDR2 FQGNSA. CDR3 length: 15 residues. The CDR3 DNA reads TGTGCCAGCAGCTTAGCCCAGGGGGCTAGATCACCCCTCCACTTT. Its protein product is CASSLAQGARSPLHF.

The table lists this clone with a few counts. The chain links TRBV5-1 to TRBJ2-7, with D perhaps matching TRBD2 (5 bases). From germline, CDR1 is SGHRS and CDR2 YFSETQ. This CDR3 comprises 14 residues. Trimming took off 6 bases at V and 4 bases at J, with 17 bases between the two ends. CDR3 sequence reads: CASNREGDVYEQYF. CDR3 DNA: TGCGCCAGCAATCGAGAGGGAGATGTTTACGAGCAGTACTTC.

The chain recombines TRBV7-8 with TRBJ1-1; 9 nucleotides agree with TRBD1. Per germline, CDR1 SGHVS and CDR2 FQNEAQ. The CDR3 has 13 residues. The V gene end was trimmed by 2 bases and the J gene end by 12 bases; junction bases not matched to a gene: 7. CDR3 amino acids: CASSLQTGGGTFF. The CDR3 DNA is TGTGCCAGCAGCTTACAAACAGGGGGCGGAACTTTCTTT.

CDR3 loop: CASSLGTSGSYEQYF. CDR3 bases: TGTGCCAGCAGCTTGGGGACTAGCGGGAGCTACGAGCAGTACTTC. The chain uses TRBV7-9 and TRBJ2-7; TRBD2 matches at 14 bases. V lost 3 bases, J lost 3 bases, and 1 base stayed unmatched. This CDR3 has 15 residues. Germline V lookup: CDR1 SEHNR, CDR2 FQNEAQ (reference sequence).

This chain's CDR3 is CASSHRDSDTTNEKLFF. The CDR3 DNA sequence: TGTGCCAGCAGCCACCGGGACAGCGATACAACTAATGAAAAACTGTTTTTT. The V gene is TRBV6-9, the J gene TRBJ1-4; the match to TRBD1 covers 7 bases. This CDR3 spans 17 amino acids. The V and J ends lost 6 bases and 0 bases, in that order; junction bases with no gene match: 10. Per germline, CDR1 MNHGY and CDR2 SVAAGI.

Turning to this clone: One junction end disagrees with the germline gene, perhaps due to a read error. The chain is built from TRBV18 and TRBJ2-1, with 11 bases that match TRBD2. CDR3 length equals 15 residues. CDR1 KGHSH and CDR2 LQKENI come from the germline V gene. The CDR3 DNA follows: TGTGCCAGCTCGCCACTAGCGGGAGACTACAATGAGCAGTTCTTC. Residues: CASSPLAGDYNEQFF.

The genes are TRBV6-2 or TRBV6-3 and TRBJ1-5; the D is unclear. This CDR3 region has 15 residues. Germline CDR1 MNHEY, CDR2 SVGEGT. V was shortened by 0 bases and J by 2 bases, with 8 bases between the two germline ends. CDR3 amino acids: CASSYSERGNQPQHF. DNA of the CDR3: TGTGCCAGCAGTTACTCCGAGAGGGGCAATCAGCCCCAGCATTTT.

The V and J genes are TRBV4-1 and TRBJ2-1; D unresolved. The CDR3 extends over 13 amino acids. Looked up from germline, CDR1 is MGHRA and CDR2 is YSYEKL. V was shortened by 0 bases and J by 4 bases, with 4 bases between the two germline ends. CDR3 DNA sequence: TGCGCCAGCAGCCAAGAGCGGTACAATGAGCAGTTCTTC. Its protein product is CASSQERYNEQFF.

This clone appeared a few times. V gene TRBV10-3 combines with J gene TRBJ2-5; 8 nucleotides agree with TRBD1. This CDR3 is built from 14 residues. V lost 4 bases to trimming and J lost 3 bases; unmatched junction nucleotides: 4. Germline V gene lookup returns CDR1 ENHRY and CDR2 SYGVKD. CDR3 residues: CAISGGQGKETQYF. Here the CDR3 DNA reads TGTGCCATCAGTGGCGGACAGGGTAAAGAGACCCAGTACTTC.

This clone occurred a few times. The rearrangement joins TRBV28 to TRBJ2-5; D is perhaps TRBD2 (6 bases). The CDR3 is 14 residues long. From germline, CDR1 is MDHEN and CDR2 SYDVKM. V was trimmed by 3 bases and J by 2 bases, leaving 10 bases between them. Here the CDR3 reads CASSFLATQETQYF. The DNA for the CDR3 is TGTGCCAGCAGTTTTCTAGCGACACAAGAGACCCAGTACTTC.

The chain links TRBV11-3 to TRBJ2-6; D ambiguous. Germline values: CDR1 SGHNT, CDR2 YENEEA. The CDR3 is made up of 16 amino acids. V lost 5 bases and J 1 base, leaving 12 bases between the germline ends. The CDR3 sequence: CASSPVFLSGANVLTF. The CDR3 bases are TGTGCCAGCAGCCCGGTCTTTTTATCTGGGGCCAACGTCCTGACTTTC.

This rearrangement joins TRBV19 to TRBJ1-2; 9 bases align to TRBD1. V lost 7 bases, J lost 8 bases, and 8 bases stayed unmatched. Germline lookup yields CDR1 LNHDA and CDR2 SQIVND (reference sequence). There are 13 residues in the CDR3. CDR3 amino acids: CASTFGQGQGYTF. CDR3 DNA: TGTGCCAGTACCTTCGGACAGGGGCAAGGCTACACCTTC.

The chain employs TRBV9 and TRBJ2-5; tentative D call: TRBD1 (5 bases). This CDR3 comprises 17 residues. CDR1 and CDR2 from the germline V gene are SGDLS and YYNGEE. V was trimmed by 4 bases and J by 1 base, leaving 20 bases between them. CDR3 sequence: CASSLTQATTFQETQYF. The CDR3 nucleotides read TGTGCCAGCAGCCTAACACAGGCAACGACCTTCCAAGAGACCCAGTACTTC. The variable domain in full, completed from reference TRBV9 and TRBJ2-5, reads DSGVTQTPKHLITATGQRVTLRCSPRSGDLSVYWYQQSLDQGLQFLIQYYNGEERAKGNILERFSAQQFPDLHSELNLSSLELGDSALYFCASSLTQATTFQETQYFGPGTRLLVL.

The gene calls are TRBV3-1 (or the pseudogene TRBV3-2) and TRBJ2-1; 12 nucleotides agree with TRBD2. Unmatched junction bases numbered 5, after V lost 5 bases and J lost 9 bases. CDR1 is LGHDT, CDR2 YNNKEL, per germline (reference sequence). The CDR3 length is 14 residues. CDR3 sequence: CASSSSGGATEQFF. CDR3 nucleotide sequence: TGTGCCAGCAGCTCTAGCGGGGGGGCCACTGAGCAGTTCTTC.

This clone appeared a few times. This chain uses TRBV5-4 with TRBJ2-1; TRBD2 agrees at 7 bases. The CDR3 covers 16 residues. CDR1 and CDR2 from the germline V gene are SGHNT and YYREEE (reference sequence). Trimming took 3 bases from V and 9 from J; bases not matched to a gene: 15. The CDR3 DNA reads TGTGCCAGCAGCTCGGGGGGACGGAGGACCCAAGGTGAGCAGTTCTTC. This codes for CASSSGGRRTQGEQFF. Using reference TRBV5-4 and TRBJ2-1 for the parts outside the CDR3, the full variable domain is ETGVTQSPTHLIKTRGQQVTLRCSSQSGHNTVSWYQQALGQGPQFIFQYYREEENGRGNFPPRFSGLQFPNYSSELNVNALELDDSALYLCASSSGGRRTQGEQFFGPGTRLTVL.

V and J are TRBV24-1 and TRBJ1-1, with D possibly matching TRBD1 (6 bases). CDR1 is KGHDR, CDR2 SFDVKD, per germline. This CDR3 region has 18 residues. Trimming cost V 7 bases and J 1 base, with 24 bases left between them. This chain's CDR3 is CATRPGGGLGVRNTEAFF. CDR3 nucleotides: TGTGCCACCAGGCCCGGGGGGGGCCTGGGGGTCAGGAACACTGAAGCTTTCTTT.

The chain carries TRBV6-1 and TRBJ1-6; 8 bases agree with TRBD1. The germline V gene encodes CDR1 MNHNS and CDR2 SASEGT. V lost 6 bases and J lost 7; bases outside the gene matches: 11. CDR3 length: 16 residues. The CDR3 is CASREPGQGENSPLHF. The CDR3 DNA is TGTGCCAGCAGGGAACCTGGACAGGGTGAAAATTCACCCCTCCACTTT.

This chain joins TRBV25-1 and TRBJ1-2, with a possible D match to TRBD1 (5 bases). Per germline, CDR1 MGHDK and CDR2 SYGVNS. V lost 2 bases to trimming and J lost 1 base, with 8 bases between them. The CDR3 is 14 residues long. The CDR3 sequence: CASSELDINYGYTF. The CDR3 bases are TGTGCCAGCAGTGAACTGGACATTAACTATGGCTACACCTTC.

V gene TRBV7-9 combines with J gene TRBJ2-7, with D perhaps TRBD1 (6 bases). Germline V gene sequence: CDR1 SEHNR, CDR2 FQNEAQ (reference sequence). The CDR3 is made up of 16 amino acids. With 0 bases removed from V and 2 bases from J, the gap between germline ends came to 14 bases. The CDR3: CASSLAGAGKAYEQYF. The CDR3 bases are TGTGCCAGCAGCTTAGCGGGGGCAGGGAAGGCCTACGAGCAGTACTTC.

The genes are TRBV16 and TRBJ2-1; D unclear. CDR1 is KGHSY, CDR2 FQNENV, per germline. CDR3 size: 16 residues. Trimming shortened V by 3 bases and J by 5 bases, and 17 bases separated the two germline ends. CDR3 amino acids: CASSHERVLKNNEQFF. DNA for the CDR3: TGTGCCAGCAGCCATGAGAGAGTGCTCAAAAACAATGAGCAGTTCTTC. Full variable domain (outside the CDR3, taken from reference TRBV16 and TRBJ2-1): GEEVAQTPKHLVRGEGQKAKLYCAPIKGHSYVFWYQQVLKNEFKFLISFQNENVFDETGMPKERFSAKCLPNSPCSLEIQATKLEDSAVYFCASSHERVLKNNEQFFGPGTRLTVL.

CDR3 protein: CASSSIRDIGQETQYF. For the CDR3, the DNA is TGTGCCAGCAGTTCCATCCGGGATATCGGACAAGAGACCCAGTACTTC. The chain links TRBV6-2 or TRBV6-3 to TRBJ2-5, with a tentative D call TRBD2 (5 bases). The germline CDR1 and CDR2 sequences are MNHEY and SVGEGT. The CDR3 totals 16 residues. The V end was cut by 4 bases, the J end by 2 bases, with 17 bases between.

The chain uses TRBV9 and TRBJ2-1; 7 bases map to TRBD2. CDR1 is SGDLS, CDR2 YYNGEE, per germline. The CDR3 contains 20 residues. V was pared by 4 bases and J by 2 bases, with 21 bases of the junction left unmatched. Here the CDR3 DNA reads TGTGCCAGCAGCACATCCACCCTCAAGCGGGAACTAGCACCCTACAATGAGCAGTTCTTC. Translated: CASSTSTLKRELAPYNEQFF.

V usage is TRBV6-2 or TRBV6-3 and J usage is TRBJ2-1; D is undetermined. V lost 5 bases and J 6 bases, leaving 8 bases between the germline ends. The CDR3 consists of 12 residues. Germline V CDR1 and CDR2: MNHEY, SVGEGT. As DNA, the CDR3 is TGTGCCAGCAGTGACCCTAGCAATGAGCAGTTCTTC. Its translation is CASSDPSNEQFF.

The chain uses TRBV6-2 or TRBV6-3 and TRBJ2-3; TRBD1 matches at 9 bases. Germline CDR1 MNHEY, CDR2 SVGEGT. The CDR3 spans 14 residues. With V trimmed by 6 bases and J by 8 bases, 9 bases remained unmatched. CDR3: CASSSGQGMGTQYF. The CDR3, as DNA: TGTGCCAGCAGCTCAGGACAGGGGATGGGTACGCAGTATTTT.

V is TRBV7-2 and J is TRBJ1-1; 8 bases align to TRBD1. Germline values: CDR1 SGHTA, CDR2 FQGNSA. There are 13 residues in the CDR3. V was clipped by 7 bases and J by 5 bases; unmatched bases: 6. The DNA for the CDR3 is TGTGCCAGCATCCTCACAGGGGGGACTGAAGCTTTCTTT. It codes for CASILTGGTEAFF.

This sequence joins TRBV18 and TRBJ2-7; 9 positions match TRBD1. This CDR3 is built from 14 residues. Germline V gene data show CDR1 as KGHSH and CDR2 as LQKENI. The V and J ends lost 6 bases and 4 bases, in that order; junction bases with no gene match: 7. CDR3 residues: CASSTGTGPYEQYF. The CDR3 nucleotides are TGTGCCAGCTCTACCGGGACAGGGCCGTACGAGCAGTACTTC.

This clone was detected only once. For the CDR3, the DNA is TGTGCCAGCTCACCACCGGTGCGGACATTCTATGGCTACACCTTC. The encoded protein is CASSPPVRTFYGYTF. The genes are TRBV18 and TRBJ1-2; a weak D match, TRBD1 (5 bases). The CDR3 extends over 15 amino acids. Trimming removed 0 bases at V and 4 bases at J, with 12 bases between. Germline-derived CDR1 and CDR2 are KGHSH and LQKENI.

This chain uses TRBV7-3 with TRBJ2-3, with 13 bases matching TRBD2. J was trimmed by 2 bases and V by 2 bases; bases with no gene match: 1. CDR1 is SGHTA, CDR2 FQGTGA, per germline. CDR3 size: 16 residues. The CDR3 DNA follows: TGTGCCAGCAGCTTAGGGACTAGCGGGGCCACAGATACGCAGTATTTT. Its translation is CASSLGTSGATDTQYF.

V is TRBV7-2 and J is TRBJ1-2, with D possibly being TRBD1 (6 bases). Trimming shortened V by 7 bases and J by 2 bases, and 14 bases separated the two germline ends. CDR3 length equals 14 residues. CDR1 and CDR2 (germline): SGHTA, FQGNSA. This chain's CDR3 is CASTRTGPNYGYTF. The CDR3 DNA is TGTGCCAGCACCCGCACAGGGCCGAACTATGGCTACACCTTC.

V gene TRBV5-8 combines with J gene TRBJ2-6; the D gene is possibly TRBD2 (5 bases). The germline gives CDR1 SGHTS, CDR2 YDEGEE. Trimming took off 0 bases at V and 0 bases at J, with 7 bases between the two ends. The CDR3 is made up of 16 amino acids. CDR3 nucleotide sequence: TGTGCCAGCAGCTTGGCCGGAGGCTCTGGGGCCAACGTCCTGACTTTC. It yields the protein CASSLAGGSGANVLTF.

V and J are TRBV7-2 and TRBJ2-2; D possibly corresponds to TRBD1 (6 bases). This CDR3 has 15 residues. Germline V gene sequence: CDR1 SGHTA, CDR2 FQGNSA. The V end lost 5 bases, the J end lost 4 bases, and 14 bases lay between the germline ends. This chain's CDR3 is CASSVNRATTGELFF. The CDR3 DNA reads as TGTGCCAGCAGCGTGAACAGGGCGACCACCGGGGAGCTGTTTTTT.